Shown below are 26 T cell receptor beta chains from a single sample sequenced in a study of OX40 agonist ivuxolimab in advanced cancers. Libraries were prepared by immunoSEQ multiplex PCR; TCRdb keeps only in-frame clonotypes and omits some of them. The table has 22,000 or so clones, 84% seen once; the top ten hold about 35%. Specimen: CD4+ or CD8+ T cells sorted from blood, collected in a trial of the OX40 agonist ivuxolimab. The origin of the receptors is an adult with an advanced solid tumor such as melanoma, head and neck, liver or kidney cancer.

The J gene is TRBJ1-1, the V gene TRBV28; the match to TRBD1 covers 7 bases. Germline lookup yields CDR1 MDHEN and CDR2 SYDVKM. With 7 bases clipped from V and 0 bases from J, the junction kept 20 bases outside the gene matches. There are 19 residues in the CDR3. CDR3: CASTVPGEGASGVNTEAFF. DNA of the CDR3: TGTGCCAGCACTGTACCAGGGGAGGGGGCATCTGGCGTGAACACTGAAGCTTTCTTT.

The V call is TRBV28, the J call TRBJ1-1; D gene ambiguous. From germline, CDR1 is MDHEN and CDR2 SYDVKM. The germline V and J ends were trimmed by 1 base and 5 bases, with 11 bases remaining between them. The CDR3 spans 14 residues. CDR3 DNA: TGTGCCAGCAGTTTATATTCCCAGAGGACTGAAGCTTTCTTT. Its protein is CASSLYSQRTEAFF. Complete variable domain (other parts from reference TRBV28 and TRBJ1-1): DVKVTQSSRYLVKRTGEKVFLECVQDMDHENMFWYRQDPGLGLRLIYFSYDVKMKEKGDIPEGYSVSREKKERFSLILESASTNQTSMYLCASSLYSQRTEAFFGQGTRLTVV.

The rearrangement uses TRBV20-1 and TRBJ2-3; 7 bases are shared with TRBD2. This CDR3 is 11 amino acids long. Germline CDR1 reads DFQATT; CDR2 reads SNEGSKA (reference sequence). V lost 6 bases to trimming and J lost 10 bases; unmatched junction nucleotides: 7. CDR3 nucleotide sequence: TGCAGTGCCCCCCGGACTAGATCGCAGTATTTT. Protein sequence: CSAPRTRSQYF.

This clone was recorded a few times. The chain couples TRBV6-5 to TRBJ2-1; TRBD2 aligns across 13 bases. The junction had 6 bases not matched to a gene; V was cut back by 6 bases and J by 7 bases. The CDR3 loop spans 15 amino acids. Germline V gene lookup returns CDR1 MNHEY and CDR2 SVGAGI. The CDR3 loop is CASSRGTSGKNEQFF. CDR3 bases: TGTGCCAGCAGCCGCGGGACTAGCGGGAAGAATGAGCAGTTCTTC.

The gene calls are TRBV28 and TRBJ1-3, with D maybe TRBD1 (5 bases). Germline V CDR1 and CDR2: MDHEN, SYDVKM. CDR3 length: 14 amino acids. Trimming removed 9 bases at V and 14 bases at J, with 26 bases between. CDR3 region: CASSGGAGRWSVYF. In DNA, the CDR3 is TGTGCCAGTAGTGGGGGTGCAGGGCGGTGGTCGGTATATTTT.

V gene TRBV5-1 combines with J gene TRBJ2-5; the match to TRBD2 covers 9 bases. Germline-derived CDR1 and CDR2 are SGHRS and YFSETQ. CDR3 length equals 17 residues. Germline trimming cut 1 base from V and 5 bases from J; bases unmatched to any gene: 12. CDR3 bases: TGCGCCAGCAGCTTGCTGGCCACCCGGGCGGGAGGGGAGACCCAGTACTTC. Translated: CASSLLATRAGGETQYF. The full variable domain, its missing parts supplied by reference TRBV5-1 and TRBJ2-5, is KAGVTQTPRYLIKTRGQQVTLSCSPISGHRSVSWYQQTPGQGLQFLFEYFSETQRNKGNFPGRFSGRQFSNSRSEMNVSTLELGDSALYLCASSLLATRAGGETQYFGPGTRLLVL.

The chain recombines TRBV9 with TRBJ2-2; D is unclear. The V end lost 5 bases, the J end lost 0 bases, and 5 bases lay between the germline ends. Looked up from germline, CDR1 is SGDLS and CDR2 is YYNGEE. The CDR3 contains 13 residues. CDR3 sequence reads: CASRATNTGELFF. The CDR3 nucleotides are TGTGCCAGCAGGGCCACGAACACCGGGGAGCTGTTTTTT.

CDR3 residues: CASSPRGRDTEAFF. CDR3 bases: TGCGCCAGCAGCCCTAGGGGGCGCGACACTGAAGCTTTCTTT. The chain has TRBV5-1 and TRBJ1-1; 7 bases fit TRBD1. Losses at the gene ends were 4 bases for V and 3 bases for J; bases not matched to a gene: 6. This CDR3 comprises 14 residues. Germline CDR1 SGHRS, CDR2 YFSETQ.

The CDR3 spells CASSVPGTGRNTGELFF. The CDR3 nucleotides read TGCGCCAGCAGTGTCCCCGGGACAGGAAGAAACACCGGGGAGCTGTTTTTT. The rearrangement joins TRBV10-1 to TRBJ2-2; TRBD1 aligns across 8 bases. CDR1 WNHNN and CDR2 SYGVQD come from the germline V gene (reference sequence). Trimming took 4 bases from V and 2 from J; bases not matched to a gene: 9. The CDR3 sequence is 17 residues long.

The chain couples TRBV2 to TRBJ2-1; 7 bases line up with TRBD1. Germline lookup yields CDR1 SNHLY and CDR2 FYNNEI. The CDR3 runs 15 residues. V gave up 4 bases and J gave up 1 base; unmatched junction bases: 4. The CDR3 loop reads CASSVGQESYNEQFF. CDR3 nucleotides: TGTGCCAGCAGTGTCGGACAGGAGTCCTACAATGAGCAGTTCTTC. The whole variable domain, filled in from reference TRBV2 and TRBJ2-1, reads EPEVTQTPSHQVTQMGQEVILRCVPISNHLYFYWYRQILGQKVEFLVSFYNNEISEKSEIFDDQFSVERPDGSNFTLKIRSTKLEDSAMYFCASSVGQESYNEQFFGPGTRLTVL.

This rearrangement joins TRBV5-3 to TRBJ2-4, with 8 bases fitting TRBD2. TRBV5-3 is an open reading frame, and its role is uncertain. V was pared by 4 bases and J by 2 bases, with 20 bases of the junction left unmatched. The CDR3 runs to 20 residues. CDR3 loop: CARSDIALAGGTVPKNIQYF. The CDR3 DNA reads TGTGCCAGAAGCGATATCGCGCTTGCGGGAGGCACTGTGCCCAAAAACATTCAGTACTTC.

The gene calls are TRBV19 and TRBJ2-1, with 15 bases lining up with TRBD2. With 9 bases clipped from V and 4 bases from J, the junction kept 4 bases outside the gene matches. The CDR3 spans 15 residues. Germline CDR1 reads LNHDA; CDR2 reads SQIVND (reference sequence). CDR3 bases: TGTGCCAGCAAAGGACTAGCGGGAGGGTACAATGAGCAGTTCTTC. It is translated as CASKGLAGGYNEQFF.

The V call is TRBV7-9, the J call TRBJ2-1; D is perhaps TRBD1 or TRBD2 (5 bases each). CDR3 length equals 15 residues. Trimming removed 5 bases at V and 2 bases at J, with 13 bases between. Germline V gene sequence: CDR1 SEHNR, CDR2 FQNEAQ (reference sequence). The CDR3 DNA reads as TGTGCCAGCAGCCCCCTCTCGGGGCCCTACAATGAGCAGTTCTTC. Protein product: CASSPLSGPYNEQFF.

This clone was picked up one time. The chain joins TRBV28 to TRBJ2-3; 7 nucleotides agree with TRBD1. Trimming cost V 3 bases and J 3 bases; bases outside gene matches: 3. Germline loops: CDR1 MDHEN, CDR2 SYDVKM. The CDR3 runs to 14 residues. This CDR3 reads CASSLVTGTDTQYF. In DNA, the CDR3 is TGTGCCAGCAGTTTGGTGACAGGGACAGATACGCAGTATTTT.

This chain connects TRBV6-1 to TRBJ2-5, with D perhaps given as TRBD1 or TRBD2 (7 bases each). Trimming left V 1 base short and J 5 bases short, with 17 bases between. The CDR3 has 16 amino acids. Germline V CDR1 and CDR2: MNHNS, SASEGT. CDR3 coding DNA: TGTGCCAGCAGTGAAGAGGAGGGGGCGGGAGCCGAGACCCAGTACTTC. Translation gives CASSEEEGAGAETQYF.

The V call is TRBV2, the J call TRBJ2-7, with 7 positions matching TRBD1. This CDR3 is built from 12 residues. Germline V lookup: CDR1 SNHLY, CDR2 FYNNEI. The V gene end was trimmed by 10 bases and the J gene end by 4 bases; junction bases not matched to a gene: 7. The CDR3 region has the DNA TGTGCCAACAGACAGGGAGTGTACGAGCAGTACTTC. This sequence encodes CANRQGVYEQYF.

The V gene is TRBV18, the J gene TRBJ2-2, with D unresolved. Deletions cut 0 bases from V and 2 bases from J, with 7 bases between. The CDR3 is 15 amino acids. Germline assignment: CDR1 KGHSH and CDR2 LQKENI. DNA of the CDR3: TGTGCCAGCTCACCACCGTCCGGCAACACCGGGGAGCTGTTTTTT. Protein product: CASSPPSGNTGELFF.

J is TRBJ2-1 and V is TRBV20-1; D is unresolved. The germline gives CDR1 DFQATT, CDR2 SNEGSKA (reference sequence). There are 11 residues in the CDR3. Trimming pared 6 bases from V and 9 bases from J, leaving 12 bases between. CDR3 bases: TGCAGTGCCCGCCTACGGGCTGAGCAGTTCTTC. Its protein product is CSARLRAEQFF.

This clone was picked up a small number of times. This chain connects TRBV28 to TRBJ2-1, with 7 bases aligning to TRBD2. The CDR3 has 16 amino acids. Germline V gives CDR1 MDHEN, CDR2 SYDVKM. The V and J ends lost 1 base and 3 bases, in that order; junction bases with no gene match: 6. In DNA form, the CDR3 reads TGTGCCAGCAGTTTATTCGCTAGCGGATTCTACAATGAGCAGTTCTTC. Its protein is CASSLFASGFYNEQFF.

For the CDR3, the DNA is TGTGCCAGCAGTGTAGGGCGTAATTCACCCCTCCACTTT. Protein sequence: CASSVGRNSPLHF. The chain joins TRBV28 to TRBJ1-6; no clear D. This CDR3 has 13 amino acids. The germline CDR1 and CDR2 sequences are MDHEN and SYDVKM. V shed 5 bases and J shed 6 bases, with 8 bases lying between them.

The rearrangement uses TRBV4-1 and TRBJ2-1; TRBD2 aligns across 7 bases. The germline V gene encodes CDR1 MGHRA and CDR2 YSYEKL. The CDR3 runs 16 residues. Germline trimming cut 2 bases from V and 4 bases from J; bases unmatched to any gene: 8. The CDR3 sequence: CASSQHASGPYNEQFF. The CDR3 DNA reads TGCGCCAGCAGCCAACACGCTAGCGGCCCTTACAATGAGCAGTTCTTC.

This chain joins TRBV5-6 and TRBJ2-7, with D perhaps matching TRBD1 (6 bases). The CDR3 runs 14 residues. CDR1 and CDR2 from the germline V gene are SGHDT and YYEEEE. V shed 0 bases and J shed 2 bases, with 9 bases lying between them. For the CDR3, the DNA is TGTGCCAGCAGCTTGGCCGGACAGCCCTACGAGCAGTACTTC. The encoded protein is CASSLAGQPYEQYF.

The chain carries TRBV5-4 and TRBJ2-2; 12 nucleotides line up with TRBD2. CDR1 SGHNT and CDR2 YYREEE come from the germline V gene (reference sequence). V lost 4 bases, J lost 7 bases, and 14 bases stayed unmatched. The CDR3 contains 18 residues. CDR3 residues: CASSPRPGLAGNDGELFF. In DNA form, the CDR3 reads TGTGCCAGCAGCCCAAGACCGGGACTAGCGGGCAATGACGGGGAGCTGTTTTTT.

The gene calls are TRBV5-4 and TRBJ2-7; the match to TRBD1 covers 7 bases. The CDR3 extends over 14 amino acids. With 4 bases clipped from V and 9 bases from J, the junction kept 13 bases outside the gene matches. Germline values: CDR1 SGHNT, CDR2 YYREEE (reference sequence). CDR3 nucleotides: TGTGCCAGCAGCCTCGGGACAGTGTTGCGGGTGCAGTACTTC. This gives the protein CASSLGTVLRVQYF.

The CDR3 DNA reads TGTGCCAGCAGCTGGACAGGGGGGGACAATGAGCAGTTCTTC. Translating it yields CASSWTGGDNEQFF. This chain joins TRBV7-3 and TRBJ2-1; 10 nucleotides line up with TRBD1. CDR1 and CDR2 from the germline V gene are SGHTA and FQGTGA. CDR3 length: 14 amino acids. The junction had 2 bases not matched to a gene; V was cut back by 4 bases and J by 5 bases. The entire variable domain, with the rest obtained from reference TRBV7-3 and TRBJ2-1, is as follows: GAGVSQTPSNKVTEKGKYVELRCDPISGHTALYWYRQSLGQGPEFLIYFQGTGAADDSGLPNDRFFAVRPEGSVSTLKIQRTERGDSAVYLCASSWTGGDNEQFFGPGTRLTVL.

CDR3 DNA sequence: TGCGCCAGCAGCGGAGGGGCGGCGGGCCTCTACGAGCAGTACTTC. Translated, it gives CASSGGAAGLYEQYF. The V call is TRBV5-1, the J call TRBJ2-7; TRBD2 might be the D (6 bases). This CDR3 is 15 amino acids long. V lost 4 bases and J lost 3, with 17 bases in between. Germline CDR1 reads SGHRS; CDR2 reads YFSETQ.